This is a list of T cell receptor beta chains from one sample in a study of T cell responses to AZD1222 COVID-19 vaccine. Repertoires were generated with immunoSEQ multiplex PCR, while TCRdb's copy carries only in-frame clones and drops some. The table lists roughly 80,000 clones, approximately 87% of them singletons. The sequenced sample was peripheral blood, obtained 28 days after the second AZD1222 dose. Receptors originate from an adult who received the AZD1222 COVID-19 vaccine. Both conserved end residues are part of each CDR3. D genes are given only for firm matches. Clone size, where shown, is once, few, many, or a class for clones that have expanded.

11 TRBJ2-2 few - TRBV4-2 TGTGCCAGCAGCTCTCTCCGGCAGCTGTTTTTT CASSSLRQLFF
11 TRBJ2-1 - - TRBV27 TGTGCCAGCAGTTCCGGAGGGGGTCGGTTCTTC CASSSGGGRFF
13 TRBJ2-5 - - TRBV21-1 TGTGCCAGCAACTACCGGGACGCCGAGACCCAGTACTTC CASNYRDAETQYF
14 TRBJ1-1 - - TRBV28 TGTGCCAGCACCAATGCAGGGATAGGCACTGAAGCTTTCTTT CASTNAGIGTEAFF
13 TRBJ1-2 - - TRBV2 TGTGCCACCGTCGTGGGGTTCGGCTATGGCTACACCTTC CATVVGFGYGYTF
13 TRBJ2-5 - - TRBV12-3/TRBV12-4 TGTGCCAGCAGGGAAGTGTACCAAGAGACCCAGTACTTC CASREVYQETQYF
12 TRBJ2-7 - - TRBV28 TGTGCCAGCAGTTTGGGGAACTACGAGCAGTACTTC CASSLGNYEQYF
14 TRBJ1-4 - - TRBV19 TGTGCCAGTAGTATGACAGTAACTAATGAAAAACTGTTTTTT CASSMTVTNEKLFF
14 TRBJ1-2 - - TRBV28 TGTGCCCACGGGACCGGGGCTCTCTCGCATGGCTACACCTTC CAHGTGALSHGYTF
16 TRBJ1-5 - - TRBV5-1 TGCGCCAGCAGCCCCAGCGGCGGCAGTGGGGCTCAGCCCCAGCATTTT CASSPSGGSGAQPQHF
13 TRBJ1-1 - - TRBV28 TGTGCCAGCAGCCCAGGCCCGCCCTCTCTCGCTTTCTTT CASSPGPPSLAFF
15 TRBJ1-2 - - TRBV2 TGTGCCAGCAGTGGAGAGTTACAGGGAGGGGGTGGCTACACCTTC CASSGELQGGGGYTF
16 TRBJ2-3 once - TRBV5-1 TGCGCCAGCAGCTCCACCGGACCCGCGACTACGGATACGCAGTATTTT CASSSTGPATTDTQYF
15 TRBJ1-5 - - TRBV18 TGTGCCAGCTCACCACGGGGGGATAGCAATCAGCCCCAGCATTTT CASSPRGDSNQPQHF
13 TRBJ1-1 - - TRBV12-3/TRBV12-4 TGTGCCAGCACCCTAGGAGGGGTCGGTGAAGCTTTCTTT CASTLGGVGEAFF
14 TRBJ2-2 - - TRBV24-1 TGTGCCACCAGTGGAATGGGGCGACTCGGGGAGCTGTTTTTT CATSGMGRLGELFF
20 TRBJ2-7 - - TRBV7-5 TGTGTCAGAAGAAAAAAATCCATACAACAGGGTTCAACTACACTGGACGAGCAGTACTTC CVRRKKSIQQGSTTLDEQYF
13 TRBJ1-3 - - TRBV5-1 TGCGCCAGCAGCTTGGATGCGGGAAACACCATATATTTT CASSLDAGNTIYF
17 TRBJ2-3 - - TRBV5-1 TGCGCCAGCAGTCTTTGGGGGGCGGGGGCCTTCACAGATACGCAGTATTTT CASSLWGAGAFTDTQYF
14 TRBJ1-1 - - TRBV5-4 TGTGCCAGCAGCTTGGGTGACACGGCCACTGAAGCTTTCTTT CASSLGDTATEAFF
15 TRBJ1-5 - - TRBV18 TGTGCCAGCTCACGCGGGACGGGATTAAATCAGCCCCAGCATTTT CASSRGTGLNQPQHF
14 TRBJ2-7 once - TRBV6-2/TRBV6-3 TGTGCCAGCAGTTATAGTAGGCCAACCTACGAGCAGTACTTC CASSYSRPTYEQYF
13 TRBJ2-7 once - TRBV5-4 TGTGCCAGCAGCCTAGACACTGCCTACGAGCAGTACTTC CASSLDTAYEQYF
15 TRBJ2-1 - - TRBV5-1 TGCGCCAGCAGCATGCGCATGGAGAGGAACAATGAGCAGTTCTTC CASSMRMERNNEQFF
17 TRBJ2-2 once TRBD1 TRBV12-5 TGTGCTAGTGGAGCTGCCGGGACAGGGGATGGCACCGGGGAGCTGTTTTTT CASGAAGTGDGTGELFF
15 TRBJ1-5 - TRBD1 TRBV28 TGTGCCAGCAGTTTAAATACAGGGGACAATCAGCCCCAGCATTTT CASSLNTGDNQPQHF
17 TRBJ1-3 - - TRBV18 TGTGCCAGCTCACCACCTATAGGCTCCCACTCTGGAAACACCATATATTTT CASSPPIGSHSGNTIYF
16 TRBJ1-5 few - TRBV28 TGTGCCAGCGGTTCCCAGGGAAGCGTCATCGGGCAGCCCCAGCATTTT CASGSQGSVIGQPQHF
14 TRBJ1-1 - - TRBV27 TGTGCCAGCAGTTTAGAAGGGGCGGGCACTGAAGCTTTCTTT CASSLEGAGTEAFF
16 TRBJ2-7 - - TRBV3-1/TRBV3-2 TGTGCCAGCAGCCAAGGGGGCAGGGCTACCCCCTACGAGCAGTACTTC CASSQGGRATPYEQYF
19 TRBJ2-4 - - TRBV3-1/TRBV3-2 TGTGCCAGCAGCCAAAAAACTGGGGGGGGCGTCGAAGCCAAAAACATTCAGTACTTC CASSQKTGGGVEAKNIQYF
15 TRBJ2-7 once TRBD2 TRBV9 TGTGCCAGCAGCGTAGGACTAGCGGGGGGCTACGAGCAGTACTTC CASSVGLAGGYEQYF
13 TRBJ2-5 - TRBD1 TRBV6-5 TGTGCCAGCAGCCGGGACAGGCTGGAGACCCAGTACTTC CASSRDRLETQYF
15 TRBJ2-7 - TRBD1 TRBV28 TGTGCCAGCAGTTCCACCGGGACAGCAGTCTTTATGCAGTACTTC CASSSTGTAVFMQYF
15 TRBJ1-1 - - TRBV3-1/TRBV3-2 TGTGCCAGCAGCCAGACTGAACAGGGACACACTGAAGCTTTCTTT CASSQTEQGHTEAFF
19 TRBJ2-1 once TRBD2 TRBV5-1 TGCGCCAGCAGCTTGGTCCTACTAGCGGGGGGGCAAGTAGGCAATGAGCAGTTCTTC CASSLVLLAGGQVGNEQFF
14 TRBJ1-1 - - TRBV3-1/TRBV3-2 TGTGCCAGCAGCCAAGTGGGGAAGAACACTGAAGCTTTCTTT CASSQVGKNTEAFF
14 TRBJ2-1 - - TRBV7-9 TGTGCCAGCAGAGGGACACAATCTAACAATGAGCAGTTCTTC CASRGTQSNNEQFF
12 TRBJ1-1 - - TRBV2 TGTGCCATCAACGAAGACAGCTATGAAGCTTTCTTT CAINEDSYEAFF
15 TRBJ2-5 - TRBD2 TRBV5-4 TGTGCCAGCAGCACTAGCGGGGGGGCCAGAGAGACCCAGTACTTC CASSTSGGARETQYF
19 TRBJ1-2 - - TRBV3-1/TRBV3-2 TGTGCCAGCAGCCAAGATCTCGGGCTCCGGGGGGCCTCTAACTATGGCTACACCTTC CASSQDLGLRGASNYGYTF
13 TRBJ1-5 - - TRBV6-6 TGTGCCAGCACGCCGGCGGGGTTTCAGCCCCAGCATTTT CASTPAGFQPQHF
14 TRBJ1-4 once TRBD1 TRBV18 TGTGCCAGCTCACCAGACAGGGGCAATGAAAAACTGTTTTTT CASSPDRGNEKLFF
17 TRBJ2-2 - TRBD1 TRBV5-5 TGTGCCAGCAGCTCGAACTTGGGGACAGGATACACCGGGGAGCTGTTTTTT CASSSNLGTGYTGELFF
14 TRBJ2-2 - - TRBV30 TGTGCCCACCTAAGGGGCTTGAACACCGGGGAGCTGTTTTTT CAHLRGLNTGELFF
13 TRBJ1-1 - - TRBV28 TGTGCCAGCAGTTTACCCCAGAACACTGAAGCTTTCTTT CASSLPQNTEAFF
15 TRBJ2-5 - - TRBV7-6 TGTGCCAGCAGCGAATCAGGGGAGGTCACAGAGACCCAGTACTTC CASSESGEVTETQYF
14 TRBJ1-1 - TRBD1 TRBV4-1 TGCGCCAGCAGCCAACTAGGGACAGTCGCTGAAGCTTTCTTT CASSQLGTVAEAFF
14 TRBJ1-6 once - TRBV11-2 TGTGCCAGCTCTCCGGCCTTTGGGGATTCACCCCTCCACTTT CASSPAFGDSPLHF
15 TRBJ1-5 - - TRBV4-2 TGTGCCAGCAGCCAAGATACAGCTAGCAATCAGCCCCAGCATTTT CASSQDTASNQPQHF
13 TRBJ2-3 - TRBD2 TRBV11-3 TGTGCCAGCAGCGCGGGGGTTACAGATACGCAGTATTTT CASSAGVTDTQYF
15 TRBJ1-2 - - TRBV5-5 TGTGCCAGCAGCTTGGACGGAGCGTCTTTCTATGGCTACACCTTC CASSLDGASFYGYTF
13 TRBJ2-2 - - TRBV6-5 TGTGCCAGCAGTTACGGCCCCCCCGGGGAGCTGTTTTTT CASSYGPPGELFF
14 TRBJ1-2 once - TRBV7-2 TGTGCCAGCAGCCTGATGCAGGGAAACTATGGCTACACCTTC CASSLMQGNYGYTF
15 TRBJ2-3 - - TRBV7-3 TGTGCCAGCAGCTTAACGGCGGCCAGGTCAGATACGCAGTATTTT CASSLTAARSDTQYF
14 TRBJ2-7 - - TRBV6-5 TGTGCCAGCCTCGCGGGCGGCTCCTCCTACGAGCAGTACTTC CASLAGGSSYEQYF
16 TRBJ1-3 - - TRBV11-2 TGTGCCAGCAGCCCCGTTAGGGTGAGCTCTGGAAACACCATATATTTT CASSPVRVSSGNTIYF
13 TRBJ1-3 - TRBD1 TRBV7-9 TGTGCCAGCAGTAGGACAGGGTTGGACACCATATATTTT CASSRTGLDTIYF
13 TRBJ1-1 - - TRBV6-5 TGTGCCAGCAGTTACGCGGGGGGGACTGAAGCTTTCTTT CASSYAGGTEAFF